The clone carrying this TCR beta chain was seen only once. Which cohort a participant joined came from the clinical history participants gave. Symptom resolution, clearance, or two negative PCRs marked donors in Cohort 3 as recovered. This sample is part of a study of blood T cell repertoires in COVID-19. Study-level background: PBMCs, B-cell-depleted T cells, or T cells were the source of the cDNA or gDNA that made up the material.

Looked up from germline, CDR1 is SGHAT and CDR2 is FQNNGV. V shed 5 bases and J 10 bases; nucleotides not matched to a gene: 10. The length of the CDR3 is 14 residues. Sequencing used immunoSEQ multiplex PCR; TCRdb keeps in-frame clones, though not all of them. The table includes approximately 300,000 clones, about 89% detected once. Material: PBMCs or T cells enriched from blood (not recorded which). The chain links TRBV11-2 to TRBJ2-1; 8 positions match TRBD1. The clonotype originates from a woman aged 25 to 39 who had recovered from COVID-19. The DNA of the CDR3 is TGTGCCAGCAGCCAGGGGGCAGGGGCCGGGGAGCAGTTCTTC. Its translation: CASSQGAGAGEQFF.